The clone carrying this T cell receptor beta chain has just a few counts. Described time point: patch test 2, 6 weeks after DPC sensitization. Treatment denoted: therapeutic diphenylcyclopropenone sensitization with weekly scalp DPC. The entry originates in a study of human T cells and chemical hapten exposure. About the research overall: Patients, predominantly female, presented with alopecia areata, totalis or universalis.

Trimming cost V 0 bases and J 1 base; bases outside gene matches: 11. CDR1 is LGHNA and CDR2 is YNFKEQ in the germline V gene. The CDR3 length is 19 residues. Each CDR3 protein gets one entry after TCRdb re-called the RACE reads with MiXCR. The sample holds about 140,000 distinct CDR3 sequences, about 10% seen once. This specimen consisted of whole blood, obtained in connection with sensitization to the hapten diphenylcyclopropenone (DPC). This clonotype was sampled from a woman in her fifties or sixties with alopecia areata. Some clones in this sample may be carry-over from other donors' samples. The chain is built from TRBV4-2 and TRBJ2-5; TRBD2 matches at 10 bases. The CDR3 protein is CASSQDGLAGDGGQETQYF. CDR3 sequence (DNA): TGTGCCAGCAGCCAAGATGGGCTAGCGGGAGATGGGGGCCAAGAGACCCAGTACTTC.